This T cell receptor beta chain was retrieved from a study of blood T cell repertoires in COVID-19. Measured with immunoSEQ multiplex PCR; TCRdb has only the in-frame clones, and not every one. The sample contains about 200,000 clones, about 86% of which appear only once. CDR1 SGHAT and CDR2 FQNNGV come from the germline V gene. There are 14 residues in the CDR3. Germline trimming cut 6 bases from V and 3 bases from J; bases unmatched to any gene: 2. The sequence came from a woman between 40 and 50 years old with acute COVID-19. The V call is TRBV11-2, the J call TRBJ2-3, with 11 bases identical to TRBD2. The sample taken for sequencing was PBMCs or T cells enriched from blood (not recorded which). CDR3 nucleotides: TGTGCCAGCAGTTGGACTAGCGGGACAGATACGCAGTATTTT. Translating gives CASSWTSGTDTQYF.